This T cell receptor (beta chain) is from a study of blood T cell repertoires in COVID-19 (TCRdb year 2020). About the investigation overall: Samples from collaborators originated in the United States, Italy and Spain and spanned both the acute and convalescent phases of COVID-19. Where HLA class I and class II types were available, the types were taken from metadata supplied by the sample provider, not from assay-based typing. The sample metadata nearly always contained a de-identified subject ID, COVID-19 status, age in years and sex. Deeply sampled blood TCRbeta repertoires from subjects exposed to, actively infected with, or recovered from COVID-19 were included in the dataset. The prospective study material was composed of cDNA or gDNA derived from T cells, B-cell-depleted T cells, or PBMCs. A freely available public database, intended as a resource for researchers studying the immune response to SARS-CoV-2, is where the repertoires were released. The samples were drawn from two sources: the first 160 participants of the ongoing ImmuneRACE study, and over 1,000 subjects contributed by 6 global collaborators. The paper as a whole reports these results and caveats: Clinical and demographic metadata were provided uncurated, with the amount varying by source and participant.

In regard to this clone: Its target antigen remains unknown. Base qualities are not at hand, and no much larger clone is one base apart.

TCRbeta CDR3 regions were amplified from genomic DNA by means of the immunoSEQ Assay, a bias-controlled multiplex PCR. In the original analysis: The number of nucleated cells in each sample was estimated from the amplification of reference gene primers within the assay. To quantify the absolute abundance of each unique TCRbeta CDR3 rearrangement, sequence reads were collapsed and filtered. For each sample, productive Simpson clonality was calculated as the square root of Simpson's diversity index across productive rearrangements. In its TCRdb copy, this immuneACCESS table keeps in-frame sequences only and misses some clones. Where compared with another copy, unresolved V genes explain less than half of these, and the others have no known cause. V and J calls plus clone size are reproduced from that table; the DNA served to infer D and trimming. The table for this sample lists about 68,000 clones; 70% to 90% of them were counted only once. About 8.1% of the sample goes to the ten largest clones.

Collaborating institutions collected whole blood in K2EDTA tubes following their own protocols. For TCRbeta analysis, collaborators shipped samples as frozen whole blood, isolated PBMCs, or DNA extracted from either of those sample types. The CDR3 measures 18 amino acids from cysteine to phenylalanine. The read is trimmed to its CDR3 DNA, 54 bases read in frame from base 1. The germline V gene (reference sequence) supplies CDR1 SGHNT and CDR2 YYREEE. Relative to germline, V is missing 0 bases and J is missing 2 bases, with 12 bases of the junction outside any gene match. The receptor was isolated from a man younger than 45 with acute or convalescent COVID-19. The sample taken for sequencing was peripheral blood. The V and J genes are TRBV5-4 and TRBJ2-3, with TRBD2 identical over 7 junction bases. CDR3 reads: CASSLGLAAHQTTDTQYF. In nucleotides, the sequence is TGTGCCAGCAGCTTGGGCCTAGCGGCACACCAAACCACAGATACGCAGTATTTT.